This T cell receptor beta chain comes out of a study of blood T cell repertoires in COVID-19. Clones were sequenced by immunoSEQ multiplex PCR, and TCRdb holds only the in-frame ones, with some missing. The table records a few hundred thousand clones, roughly 90% of them present only once. The study drew participants aged 18 to 89 years from fewer than 30 US areas. The V gene's germline CDR1 is LNHDA and CDR2 SQIVND (reference sequence). The V segment lost 3 bases and the J segment 6 bases; nucleotides outside the gene matches: 5. The CDR3 has 15 amino acids. V and J are TRBV19 and TRBJ2-4; 10 bases are shared with TRBD2. Sequenced material: PBMCs or T cells enriched from blood (not recorded which). The TCR comes from a woman aged 25 to 39 who had recovered from COVID-19. CDR3 sequence: CASSIIAGGGNIQYF. Here the CDR3 DNA reads TGTGCCAGTAGTATCATAGCGGGAGGAGGAAACATTCAGTACTTC.